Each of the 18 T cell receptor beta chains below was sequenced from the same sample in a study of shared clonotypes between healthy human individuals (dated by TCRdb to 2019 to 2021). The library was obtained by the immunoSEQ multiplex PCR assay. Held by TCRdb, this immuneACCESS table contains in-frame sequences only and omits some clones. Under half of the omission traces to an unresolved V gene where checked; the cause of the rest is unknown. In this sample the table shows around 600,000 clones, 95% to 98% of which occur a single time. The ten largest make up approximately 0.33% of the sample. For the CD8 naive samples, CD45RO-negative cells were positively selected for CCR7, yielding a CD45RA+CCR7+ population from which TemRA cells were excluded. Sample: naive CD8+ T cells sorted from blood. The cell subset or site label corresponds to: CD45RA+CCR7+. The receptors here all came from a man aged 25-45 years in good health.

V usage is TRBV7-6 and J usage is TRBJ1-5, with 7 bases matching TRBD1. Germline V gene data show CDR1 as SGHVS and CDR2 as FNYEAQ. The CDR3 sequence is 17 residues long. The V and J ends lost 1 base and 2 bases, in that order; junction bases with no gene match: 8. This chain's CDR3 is CASSLGVDRVGNQPQHF. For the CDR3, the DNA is TGTGCCAGCAGCTTAGGGGTAGACAGGGTCGGCAATCAGCCCCAGCATTTT.

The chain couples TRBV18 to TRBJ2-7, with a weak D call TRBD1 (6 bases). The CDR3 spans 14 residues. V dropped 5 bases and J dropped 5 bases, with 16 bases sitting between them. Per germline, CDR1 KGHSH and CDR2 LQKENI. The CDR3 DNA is TGTGCCAGCTCAACTTGGGACATTACCCACGAGCAGTACTTC. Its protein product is CASSTWDITHEQYF.

CDR3 DNA sequence: TGTGCCAGCGGGACAGGCTCTGGAAACACCATATATTTT. Translation gives CASGTGSGNTIYF. The chain carries TRBV9 and TRBJ1-3, with 8 bases fitting TRBD1. The CDR3 sequence is 13 residues long. Germline CDR1 SGDLS, CDR2 YYNGEE. Unmatched junction bases numbered 0, after V lost 7 bases and J lost 0 bases.

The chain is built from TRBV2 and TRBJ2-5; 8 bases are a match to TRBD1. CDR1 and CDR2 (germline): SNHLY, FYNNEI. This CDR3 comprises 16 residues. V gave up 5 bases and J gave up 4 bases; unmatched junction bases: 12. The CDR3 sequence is CASSRQGSSGGETQYF. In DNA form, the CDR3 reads TGTGCCAGCAGTCGACAGGGGAGCAGCGGAGGAGAGACCCAGTACTTC.

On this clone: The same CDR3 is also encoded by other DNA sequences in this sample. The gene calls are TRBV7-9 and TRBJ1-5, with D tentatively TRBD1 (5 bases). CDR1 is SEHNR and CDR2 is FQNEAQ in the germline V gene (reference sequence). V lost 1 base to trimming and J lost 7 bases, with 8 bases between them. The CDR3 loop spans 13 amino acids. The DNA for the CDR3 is TGTGCCAGCAGCTTAGGGGGCGGGCAGCCCCAGCATTTT. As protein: CASSLGGGQPQHF.

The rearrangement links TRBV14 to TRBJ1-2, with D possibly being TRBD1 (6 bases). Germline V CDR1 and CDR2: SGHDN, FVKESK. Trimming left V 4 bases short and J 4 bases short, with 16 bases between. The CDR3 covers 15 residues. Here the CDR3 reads CASSPSRGHGYGYTF. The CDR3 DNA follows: TGTGCCAGCAGCCCTTCACGGGGGCACGGCTATGGCTACACCTTC.

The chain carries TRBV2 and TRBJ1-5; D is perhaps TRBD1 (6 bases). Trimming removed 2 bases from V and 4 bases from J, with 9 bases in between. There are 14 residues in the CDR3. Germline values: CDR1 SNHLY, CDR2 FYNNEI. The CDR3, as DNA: TGTGCCAGCAGTGAAAACAGGGCAAATCAGCCCCAGCATTTT. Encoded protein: CASSENRANQPQHF.

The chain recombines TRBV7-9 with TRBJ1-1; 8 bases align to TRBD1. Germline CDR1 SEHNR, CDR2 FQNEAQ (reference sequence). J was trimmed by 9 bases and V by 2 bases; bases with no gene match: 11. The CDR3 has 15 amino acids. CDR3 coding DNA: TGTGCCAGCAGCTTAAGTGGGACAGGTCTTTACCAAGCTTTCTTT. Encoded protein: CASSLSGTGLYQAFF.

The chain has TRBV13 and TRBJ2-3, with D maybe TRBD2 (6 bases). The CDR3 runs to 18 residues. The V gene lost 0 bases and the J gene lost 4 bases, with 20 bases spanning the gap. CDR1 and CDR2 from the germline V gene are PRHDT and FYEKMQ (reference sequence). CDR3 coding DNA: TGTGCCAGCAGCTTAGGGCTCGGGGCGGGACCGCCCCCAGATACGCAGTATTTT. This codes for CASSLGLGAGPPPDTQYF.

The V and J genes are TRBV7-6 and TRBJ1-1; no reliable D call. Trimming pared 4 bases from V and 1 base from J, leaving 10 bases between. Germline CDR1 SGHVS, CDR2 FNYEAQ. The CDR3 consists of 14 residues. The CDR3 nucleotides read TGTGCCAGCAGCTCCCGGACGGGGAACACTGAAGCTTTCTTT. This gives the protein CASSSRTGNTEAFF.

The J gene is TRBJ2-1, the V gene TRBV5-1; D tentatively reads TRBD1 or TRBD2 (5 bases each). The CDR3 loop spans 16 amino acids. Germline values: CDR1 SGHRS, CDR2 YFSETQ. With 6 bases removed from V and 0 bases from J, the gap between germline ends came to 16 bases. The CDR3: CASTSSGRSSYNEQFF. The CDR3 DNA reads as TGCGCCAGCACCTCCTCGGGACGGAGCTCCTACAATGAGCAGTTCTTC.

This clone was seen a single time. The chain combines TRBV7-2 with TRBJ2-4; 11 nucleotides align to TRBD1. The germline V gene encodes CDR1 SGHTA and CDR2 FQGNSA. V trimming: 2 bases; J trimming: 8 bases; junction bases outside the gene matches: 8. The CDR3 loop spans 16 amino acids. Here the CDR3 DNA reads TGTGCCAGCAGCTTACGGGACAGGGGGATGAAAGACATTCAGTACTTC. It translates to CASSLRDRGMKDIQYF.

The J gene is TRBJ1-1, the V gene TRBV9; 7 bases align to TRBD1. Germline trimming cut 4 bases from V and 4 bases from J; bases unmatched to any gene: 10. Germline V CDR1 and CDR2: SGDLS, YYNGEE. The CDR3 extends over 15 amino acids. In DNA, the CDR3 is TGTGCCAGCAGCCCCCAGACAGGGTGGGCCACTGAAGCTTTCTTT. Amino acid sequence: CASSPQTGWATEAFF.

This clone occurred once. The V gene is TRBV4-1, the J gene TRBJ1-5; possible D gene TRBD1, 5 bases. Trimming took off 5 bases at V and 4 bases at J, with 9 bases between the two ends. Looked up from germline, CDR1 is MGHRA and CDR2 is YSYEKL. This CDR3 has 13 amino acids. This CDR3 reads CASSDRINQPQHF. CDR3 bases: TGCGCCAGCAGCGACAGAATAAATCAGCCCCAGCATTTT.

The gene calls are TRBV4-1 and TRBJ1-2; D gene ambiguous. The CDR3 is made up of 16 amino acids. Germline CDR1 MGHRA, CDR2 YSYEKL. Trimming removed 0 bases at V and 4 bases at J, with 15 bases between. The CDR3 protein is CASSQDLEAVVYGYTF. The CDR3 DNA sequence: TGCGCCAGCAGCCAAGATTTGGAAGCTGTCGTCTATGGCTACACCTTC.

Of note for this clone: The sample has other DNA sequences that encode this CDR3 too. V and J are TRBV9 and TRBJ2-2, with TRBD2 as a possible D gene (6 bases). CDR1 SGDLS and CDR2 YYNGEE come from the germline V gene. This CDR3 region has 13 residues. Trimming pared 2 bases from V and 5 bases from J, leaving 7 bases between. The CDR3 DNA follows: TGTGCCAGCAGCGTCGGAGGGACCGGGGAGCTGTTTTTT. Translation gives CASSVGGTGELFF.

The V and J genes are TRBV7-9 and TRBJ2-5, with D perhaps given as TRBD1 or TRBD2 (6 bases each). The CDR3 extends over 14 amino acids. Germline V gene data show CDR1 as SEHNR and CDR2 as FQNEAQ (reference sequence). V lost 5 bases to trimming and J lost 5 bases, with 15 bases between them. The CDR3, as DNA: TGTGCCAGCAGCCCCGTCGGGGGCGGGGAGACCCAGTACTTC. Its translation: CASSPVGGGETQYF.

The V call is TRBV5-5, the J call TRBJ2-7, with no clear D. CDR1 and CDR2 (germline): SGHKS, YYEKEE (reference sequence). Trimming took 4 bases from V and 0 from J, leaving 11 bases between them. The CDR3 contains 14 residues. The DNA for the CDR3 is TGTGCCAGCAGCCGGACGTCGTACTCCTACGAGCAGTACTTC. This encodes CASSRTSYSYEQYF.